Listed below are T cell receptor beta chains from one sample, sequenced in a study of Tregs in tolerant kidney transplant recipients. Using immunoSEQ multiplex PCR, the repertoire was profiled, and TCRdb retains in-frame clones only, with some absent. The repertoire includes 85,000 to 100,000 clones, roughly 93% of them detected once, and about 0.45% sits in the top ten. The source material was CD4+ T cells from blood, sampled before the transplant. The source of these receptors is a human donor who received a combined kidney and bone marrow transplant. CDR3s include the opening cysteine and the closing phenylalanine or tryptophan. The D gene is left open where the match is weak. Size is omitted from some rows. Given values are once, few, many or a class for expanded clones.

TRBV5-1	.	TRBJ2-5	.	CASSLVGGIQETQYF	TGCGCCAGCAGCTTGGTGGGCGGGATCCAAGAGACCCAGTACTTC
TRBV29-1	TRBD2	TRBJ2-1	.	CSVVARTSGRAYNEQFF	TGCAGCGTTGTAGCCCGGACTAGCGGGAGGGCCTACAATGAGCAGTTCTTC
TRBV11-2	TRBD1	TRBJ1-4	.	CASSLRGTGTGREKLFF	TGTGCCAGCAGCCTTAGGGGCACCGGGACAGGGAGAGAAAAACTGTTTTTT
TRBV7-9	TRBD2	TRBJ2-3	once	CASSPRAGGTDTQYF	TGTGCCAGCAGCCCAAGGGCGGGAGGTACAGATACGCAGTATTTT
TRBV7-3	.	TRBJ2-1	few	CASSLSGSSYNEQFF	TGTGCCAGCAGCTTGAGCGGGTCCTCCTACAATGAGCAGTTCTTC
TRBV11-2	.	TRBJ1-3	.	CASSLDRSSAGNTIYF	TGTGCCAGCAGCTTAGATCGATCGAGTGCTGGAAACACCATATATTTT
TRBV11-3	TRBD1	TRBJ2-2	.	CASSLGTGVKNTGELFF	TGTGCCAGCAGCTTAGGGACAGGGGTTAAGAACACCGGGGAGCTGTTTTTT
TRBV27	.	TRBJ2-3	.	CASQIAGTDTQYF	TGTGCCAGCCAGATTGCGGGCACAGATACGCAGTATTTT
TRBV5-6	.	TRBJ1-2	.	CASSLELSPIRDYGYTF	TGTGCCAGCAGCTTGGAACTTTCCCCCATTCGGGACTATGGCTACACCTTC
TRBV10-3	.	TRBJ2-7	.	CAISESRVTSSYEQYF	TGTGCCATCAGTGAGTCTAGGGTGACTAGCTCCTACGAGCAGTACTTC
TRBV5-1	.	TRBJ2-1	.	CASSGGRGGNEQFF	TGCGCCAGCAGCGGGGGGAGAGGAGGCAATGAGCAGTTCTTC
TRBV10-3	TRBD2	TRBJ2-1	.	CAISESLSGMGNEQFF	TGTGCCATCAGTGAGTCCCTTAGCGGGATGGGGAATGAGCAGTTCTTC
TRBV11-3	TRBD1	TRBJ1-3	.	CASSFTGTGAGNTIYF	TGTGCCAGCAGCTTCACCGGGACAGGGGCTGGAAACACCATATATTTT
TRBV7-2	TRBD1	TRBJ1-2	.	CASSWGQGNYGYTF	TGTGCCAGCAGCTGGGGACAGGGTAACTATGGCTACACCTTC
TRBV28	.	TRBJ1-1	once	CATNGDRITEAFF	TGTGCCACCAATGGAGACAGAATCACTGAAGCTTTCTTT
TRBV11-3	.	TRBJ2-1	.	CASSLIVGRGEQFF	TGTGCCAGCAGCTTAATAGTCGGGAGAGGGGAGCAGTTCTTC
TRBV10-3	.	TRBJ2-2	.	CAISERDTSSGELFF	TGTGCCATCAGTGAAAGGGACACTTCCTCCGGGGAGCTGTTTTTT
TRBV5-6	TRBD2	TRBJ2-2	.	CASSLYLAGLGAGELFF	TGTGCCAGCAGCTTGTACCTAGCGGGACTCGGGGCCGGGGAGCTGTTTTTT
TRBV4-2	.	TRBJ1-3	.	CASSPVPDSGNTIYF	TGTGCCAGCAGCCCGGTCCCAGACTCGGGAAACACCATATATTTT
TRBV11-3	.	TRBJ2-5	.	CASSFGYQETQYF	TGTGCCAGCAGCTTCGGGTACCAAGAGACCCAGTACTTC
TRBV4-3	.	TRBJ2-2	.	CASNLGGRSTGELFF	TGCGCCAGCAACTTGGGGGGGCGAAGCACCGGGGAGCTGTTTTTT
TRBV19	TRBD1	TRBJ2-1	.	CASTHGQGYNEQFF	TGTGCCAGTACCCACGGACAGGGATACAATGAGCAGTTCTTC
TRBV6-6	.	TRBJ1-3	few	CASSPVGNTIYF	TGTGCCAGCAGCCCAGTCGGAAACACCATATATTTT
TRBV7-8	TRBD2	TRBJ2-7	.	CASGSGGAYEQYF	TGTGCCAGCGGGAGCGGGGGGGCCTACGAGCAGTACTTC
TRBV5-8	TRBD1	TRBJ2-1	.	CASSAGTGMYNEQFF	TGTGCCAGCAGCGCCGGGACAGGGATGTACAATGAGCAGTTCTTC
TRBV30	TRBD1	TRBJ1-5	.	CAWSQGARGQPQHF	TGTGCCTGGAGTCAGGGGGCGCGGGGTCAGCCCCAGCATTTT
TRBV2	TRBD1	TRBJ2-2	.	CASRSGTANTGELFF	TGTGCCAGCAGATCGGGGACAGCGAACACCGGGGAGCTGTTTTTT
TRBV6-1	TRBD1	TRBJ1-2	.	CASSETGGSPPHGYTF	TGTGCCAGCAGTGAGACAGGGGGTTCACCTCCTCATGGCTACACCTTC
TRBV18	.	TRBJ1-4	.	CASSPRAVLNEKLFF	TGTGCCAGCTCACCCAGGGCGGTCCTTAATGAAAAACTGTTTTTT
TRBV11-2	TRBD1	TRBJ1-6	.	CASSLGGDRAIPLHF	TGTGCCAGCAGCTTAGGGGGAGACAGGGCCATTCCCCTCCACTTT
TRBV14	.	TRBJ1-2	.	CASSPTSYGYTF	TGTGCCAGCAGCCCAACCAGCTATGGCTACACCTTC
TRBV27	.	TRBJ1-2	.	CAGSLGQGPYGYTF	TGTGCCGGCAGTTTGGGGCAGGGGCCTTATGGCTACACCTTC
TRBV9	.	TRBJ2-7	.	CASSVGEGGAYYEQYF	TGTGCCAGCAGCGTGGGGGAGGGGGGGGCCTACTACGAGCAGTACTTC
TRBV19	.	TRBJ1-5	.	CASSTNNGNQPQHF	TGTGCCAGTAGTACAAACAATGGTAATCAGCCCCAGCATTTT
TRBV15	.	TRBJ1-2	.	CATSSAGYGYTF	TGTGCCACCAGTTCTGCAGGCTATGGCTACACCTTC
TRBV5-1	.	TRBJ1-3	once	CASSLGSDRYSGNTIYF	TGCGCCAGCAGCTTGGGGTCTGACAGGTACTCTGGAAACACCATATATTTT
TRBV11-3	TRBD1	TRBJ2-7	once	CASSPGQGGHEQYF	TGTGCCAGCAGCCCGGGACAGGGGGGCCACGAGCAGTACTTC
TRBV6-1	TRBD1	TRBJ2-7	.	CASSPRTGGGNEQYF	TGTGCCAGCAGTCCCCGGACAGGGGGGGGAAACGAGCAGTACTTC
TRBV11-3	.	TRBJ2-4	once	CASSLEAVGTGRNIQYF	TGTGCCAGCAGCTTAGAAGCTGTAGGGACCGGGAGAAACATTCAGTACTTC
TRBV12-2	.	TRBJ2-7	.	CASRHGRGKYEQYF	TGTGCAAGTCGTCACGGCCGGGGTAAGTACGAGCAGTACTTC
TRBV27	TRBD2	TRBJ2-7	.	CASSKSRSGRLIPYEQYF	TGTGCCAGCAGTAAATCTAGAAGCGGGAGGTTAATTCCTTACGAGCAGTACTTC
TRBV21-1	.	TRBJ1-5	.	CASSKALAGQPQHF	TGTGCCAGCAGCAAAGCGCTGGCAGGGCAGCCCCAGCATTTT
TRBV7-9	TRBD2	TRBJ2-3	.	CASSPGTSADTQYF	TGTGCCAGCAGCCCCGGGACTAGCGCAGATACGCAGTATTTT
TRBV7-9	.	TRBJ1-1	.	CASSLEQILGTEAFF	TGTGCCAGCAGCTTAGAGCAGATACTAGGCACTGAAGCTTTCTTT
TRBV5-1	.	TRBJ2-5	.	CASSPLRGRETQYF	TGCGCCAGCAGCCCCCTGCGGGGGCGAGAGACCCAGTACTTC
TRBV5-1	TRBD1	TRBJ1-2	once	CASSSRDRGSYGYTF	TGCGCCAGCAGCTCCCGGGACAGAGGGAGCTATGGCTACACCTTC
TRBV30	.	TRBJ2-2	once	CARDREVDGELFF	TGTGCCCGCGACAGGGAGGTAGACGGGGAGCTGTTTTTT
TRBV27	.	TRBJ2-5	.	CASSSPGRGGGTQYF	TGTGCCAGCAGTTCTCCCGGCAGGGGAGGGGGGACCCAGTACTTC
TRBV25-1	TRBD1	TRBJ1-2	.	CASSEQFPTGAQNYGYTF	TGTGCCAGCAGTGAACAATTTCCGACAGGGGCTCAAAACTATGGCTACACCTTC
TRBV2	TRBD2	TRBJ2-2	.	CASSDGTTNTGELFF	TGTGCCAGCAGTGATGGGACTACGAACACCGGGGAGCTGTTTTTT
TRBV9	TRBD1	TRBJ1-6	.	CASSVDRGLNSPLHF	TGTGCCAGCAGCGTAGACAGGGGGCTTAATTCACCCCTCCACTTT
TRBV29-1	.	TRBJ2-2	.	CSVVWGVTGELFF	TGCAGCGTTGTCTGGGGGGTCACCGGGGAGCTGTTTTTT
TRBV21-1	.	TRBJ2-1	.	CASFVDWTYKQFF	TGTGCCAGCTTCGTTGATTGGACTTATAAGCAGTTCTTC
TRBV11-3	TRBD1	TRBJ2-5	.	CASSLGQGNQETQYF	TGTGCCAGCAGCTTAGGACAGGGTAACCAAGAGACCCAGTACTTC
TRBV19	TRBD1	TRBJ2-7	.	CASSNQGAYEQYF	TGTGCCAGTAGTAACCAGGGGGCCTACGAGCAGTACTTC
TRBV4-2	TRBD2	TRBJ2-2	.	CASSQASFAGDGELFF	TGTGCCAGCAGCCAAGCCTCCTTTGCGGGGGACGGGGAGCTGTTTTTT
TRBV28	.	TRBJ2-1	.	CASSTRVAGTSYNEQFF	TGTGCCAGCAGCACCCGGGTCGCGGGCACCTCCTACAATGAGCAGTTCTTC